A selection of T cell receptor beta chains follows, all from one sample in a study of T-cell memory formation after mild COVID-19. One entry per CDR3 protein, called by TCRdb with MiXCR from the 5' RACE reads. Here the sample spans over 500,000 distinct CDR3 sequences, around 16% being singletons. The sequenced sample was PBMCs or a T cell subset sorted from them (not recorded which). These receptors came from an adult woman who had mild COVID-19 (a few samples of this study predate the infection). Cell type and time point are not known. Both conserved end residues are part of each CDR3. The D gene is left open where the match is weak. Only some rows state a clone size, as once, few, many or a class for expanded clones.

TRBD2,TRBV20-1,TRBJ2-3,few,CSARDRTRHSTDTQYF,TGCAGTGCTAGAGATCGGACTAGGCATAGCACAGATACGCAGTATTTT
-,TRBV15,TRBJ1-1,-,CATSRDIWGAREHMNTEAFF,TGTGCCACCAGCAGAGATATATGGGGGGCGCGGGAACACATGAACACTGAAGCTTTCTTT
-,TRBV6-1,TRBJ1-5,few,CASRGGPESQPQHF,TGTGCCAGCAGAGGAGGGCCTGAGAGTCAGCCCCAGCATTTT
-,TRBV7-9,TRBJ2-3,many,CASSSGRGFGDTQYF,TGTGCCAGCAGCTCCGGCCGGGGGTTTGGGGATACGCAGTATTTT
-,TRBV4-1,TRBJ1-1,few,CASSLRKNTEAFF,TGCGCCAGCAGCCTCCGGAAGAACACTGAAGCTTTCTTT
-,TRBV27,TRBJ1-5,-,CASRHRGQGNQPQHF,TGTGCCAGCAGGCACAGAGGGCAGGGCAATCAGCCCCAGCATTTT
-,TRBV7-9,TRBJ2-7,-,CASRSGEERSYEQYF,TGTGCCAGCAGATCCGGGGAGGAGCGGTCCTACGAGCAGTACTTC
TRBD2,TRBV12-3/TRBV12-4,TRBJ2-3,-,CARSRGDSMTDTQYF,TGTGCCAGAAGTCGGGGGGATAGCATGACAGATACGCAGTATTTT
TRBD2,TRBV6-2/TRBV6-3,TRBJ2-7,-,CASSSGLAGGFAYEQYF,TGTGCCAGCAGTTCGGGACTAGCGGGAGGATTCGCCTACGAGCAGTACTTC
TRBD2,TRBV5-5,TRBJ2-2,few,CASSSGLASNGELFF,TGTGCCAGCAGCTCGGGACTAGCGTCGAACGGGGAGCTGTTTTTT
-,TRBV23-1,TRBJ2-7,-,CASSPWGLGPSYEQYF,TGCGCCAGCAGTCCCTGGGGACTGGGGCCTTCCTACGAGCAGTACTTC
-,TRBV7-9,TRBJ1-5,few,CASSFSGRSNQPQHF,TGTGCCAGCAGCTTCTCCGGACGGAGCAATCAGCCCCAGCATTTT
TRBD2,TRBV12-3/TRBV12-4,TRBJ2-1,few,CASNTGLAGGPETYNEQFF,TGTGCCAGCAATACAGGACTAGCGGGAGGGCCGGAAACCTACAATGAGCAGTTCTTC
TRBD1,TRBV7-2,TRBJ2-5,-,CASSSGQGSTGTQYF,TGTGCCAGCAGCTCCGGACAGGGGTCTACCGGGACCCAGTACTTC
-,TRBV7-2,TRBJ2-7,-,CASSLTGKGYEQYF,TGTGCCAGCAGCTTAACAGGGAAGGGCTACGAGCAGTACTTC
-,TRBV12-3/TRBV12-4,TRBJ1-4,few,CASKDLGNEKLFF,TGTGCCAGTAAGGACCTGGGAAATGAAAAACTGTTTTTT
TRBD2,TRBV7-9,TRBJ2-2,few,CASSRPTSGTGELFF,TGTGCCAGCAGCCGACCGACTAGCGGCACCGGGGAGCTGTTTTTT
TRBD1,TRBV5-1,TRBJ1-1,many,CASSGRTGLRTEAFF,TGCGCCAGCAGCGGGAGGACAGGGCTGAGGACTGAAGCTTTCTTT
-,TRBV5-1,TRBJ2-7,many,CASSLATGSYEQYF,TGCGCCAGCAGCTTGGCGACGGGATCCTACGAGCAGTACTTC
-,TRBV15,TRBJ2-1,-,CATSSVYSNEQFF,TGTGCCACCAGCAGTGTGTATTCCAATGAGCAGTTCTTC
TRBD1,TRBV5-6,TRBJ2-5,few,CASSRRPGTGVGETQYF,TGTGCCAGCAGCCGGAGGCCGGGGACAGGGGTTGGGGAGACCCAGTACTTC